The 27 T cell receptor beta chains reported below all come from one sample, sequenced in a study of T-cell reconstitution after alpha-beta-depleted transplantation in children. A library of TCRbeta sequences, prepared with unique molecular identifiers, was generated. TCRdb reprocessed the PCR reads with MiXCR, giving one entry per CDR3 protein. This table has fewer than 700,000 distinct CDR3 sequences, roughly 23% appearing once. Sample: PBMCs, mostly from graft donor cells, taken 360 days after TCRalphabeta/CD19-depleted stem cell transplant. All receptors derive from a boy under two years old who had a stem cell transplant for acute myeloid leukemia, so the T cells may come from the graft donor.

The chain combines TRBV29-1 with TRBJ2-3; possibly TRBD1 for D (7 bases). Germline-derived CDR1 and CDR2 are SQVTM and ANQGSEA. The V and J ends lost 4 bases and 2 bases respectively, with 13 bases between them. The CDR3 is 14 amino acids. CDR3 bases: TGCAGCGTTGGCAGGGGGGTCTTCACAGATACGCAGTATTTT. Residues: CSVGRGVFTDTQYF.

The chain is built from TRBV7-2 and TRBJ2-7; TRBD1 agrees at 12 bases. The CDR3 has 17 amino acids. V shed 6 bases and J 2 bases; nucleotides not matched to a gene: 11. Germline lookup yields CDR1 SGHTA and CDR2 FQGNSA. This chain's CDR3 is CASSRGTGGTLTYEQYF. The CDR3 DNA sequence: TGTGCCAGCAGTCGCGGGACAGGGGGCACCCTTACCTACGAGCAGTACTTC.

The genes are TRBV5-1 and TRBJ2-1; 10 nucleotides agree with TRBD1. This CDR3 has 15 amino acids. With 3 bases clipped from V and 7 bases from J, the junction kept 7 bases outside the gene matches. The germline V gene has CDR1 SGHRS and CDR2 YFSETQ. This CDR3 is CASSYDRGPENEQFF. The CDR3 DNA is TGCGCCAGCAGCTACGACAGGGGGCCTGAGAATGAGCAGTTCTTC.

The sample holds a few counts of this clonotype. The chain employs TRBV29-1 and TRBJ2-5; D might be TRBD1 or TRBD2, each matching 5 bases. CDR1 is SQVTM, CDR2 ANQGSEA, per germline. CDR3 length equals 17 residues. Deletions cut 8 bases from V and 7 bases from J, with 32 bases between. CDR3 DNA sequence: TGCAGCACCTCGTCTGAGGGGAAGGGAGAACGGGCGTTGACCCAGTACTTC. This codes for CSTSSEGKGERALTQYF.

The CDR3 loop is CASSLMVRTVRTYEQYF. In nucleotides, the CDR3 is TGTGCCAGCAGCTTAATGGTCAGGACGGTGAGGACCTACGAGCAGTACTTC. V and J are TRBV7-3 and TRBJ2-7; D is unclear. The CDR3 length is 17 residues. Germline values: CDR1 SGHTA, CDR2 FQGTGA. V gave up 1 base and J gave up 2 bases, with 18 bases separating them. The whole variable domain, remainder taken from reference TRBV7-3 and TRBJ2-7, is GAGVSQTPSNKVTEKGKYVELRCDPISGHTALYWYRQSLGQGPEFLIYFQGTGAADDSGLPNDRFFAVRPEGSVSTLKIQRTERGDSAVYLCASSLMVRTVRTYEQYFGPGTRLTVT.

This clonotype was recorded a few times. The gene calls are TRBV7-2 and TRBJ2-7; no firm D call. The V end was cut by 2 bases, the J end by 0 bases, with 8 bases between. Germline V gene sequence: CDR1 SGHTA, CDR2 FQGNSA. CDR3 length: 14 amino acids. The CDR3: CASSLNRGSYEQYF. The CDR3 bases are TGTGCCAGCAGCTTAAATCGCGGCTCCTACGAGCAGTACTTC.

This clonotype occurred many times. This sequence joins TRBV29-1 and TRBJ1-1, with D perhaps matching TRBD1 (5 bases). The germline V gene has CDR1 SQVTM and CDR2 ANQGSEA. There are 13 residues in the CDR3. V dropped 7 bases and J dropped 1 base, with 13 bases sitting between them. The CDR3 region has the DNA TGCAGCGCATCGGGACGGGGGAACACTGAAGCTTTCTTT. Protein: CSASGRGNTEAFF.

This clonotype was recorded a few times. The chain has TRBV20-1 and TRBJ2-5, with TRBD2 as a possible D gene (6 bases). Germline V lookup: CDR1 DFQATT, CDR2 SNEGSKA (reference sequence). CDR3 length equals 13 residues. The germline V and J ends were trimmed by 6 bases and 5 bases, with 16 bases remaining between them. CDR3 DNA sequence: TGCAGTGCGGACGGACTATCCGGGGAGACCCAGTACTTC. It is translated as CSADGLSGETQYF.

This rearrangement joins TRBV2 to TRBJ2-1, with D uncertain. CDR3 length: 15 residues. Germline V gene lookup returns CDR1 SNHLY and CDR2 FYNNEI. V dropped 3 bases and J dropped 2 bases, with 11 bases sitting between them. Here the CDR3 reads CASSDHGSTYNEQFF. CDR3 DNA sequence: TGTGCCAGCAGTGATCACGGCAGCACCTACAATGAGCAGTTCTTC.

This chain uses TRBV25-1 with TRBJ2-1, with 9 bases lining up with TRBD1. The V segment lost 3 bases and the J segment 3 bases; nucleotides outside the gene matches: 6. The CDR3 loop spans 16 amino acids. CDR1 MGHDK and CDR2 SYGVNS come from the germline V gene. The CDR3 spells CASSDLGTGSYNEQFF. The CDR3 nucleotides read TGTGCCAGCAGTGATTTGGGGACAGGGAGCTACAATGAGCAGTTCTTC.

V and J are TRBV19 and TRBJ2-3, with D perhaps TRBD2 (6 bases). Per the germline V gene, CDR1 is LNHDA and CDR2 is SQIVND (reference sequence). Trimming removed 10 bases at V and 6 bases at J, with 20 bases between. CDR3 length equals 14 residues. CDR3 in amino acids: CAIEPGLRWDTQYF. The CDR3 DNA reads TGTGCCATCGAACCGGGACTTCGGTGGGATACGCAGTATTTT.

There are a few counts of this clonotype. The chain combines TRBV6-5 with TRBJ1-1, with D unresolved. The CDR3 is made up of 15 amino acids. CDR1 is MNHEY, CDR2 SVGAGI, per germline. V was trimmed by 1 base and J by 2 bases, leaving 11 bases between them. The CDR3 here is CASSYYGERNTEAFF. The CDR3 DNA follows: TGTGCCAGCAGTTACTACGGGGAACGTAACACTGAAGCTTTCTTT.

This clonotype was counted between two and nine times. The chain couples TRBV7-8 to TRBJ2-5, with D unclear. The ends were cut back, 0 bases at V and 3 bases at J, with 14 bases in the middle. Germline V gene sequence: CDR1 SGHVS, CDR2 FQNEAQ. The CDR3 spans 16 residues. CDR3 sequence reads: CASSLAPDGAKETQYF. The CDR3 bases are TGTGCCAGCAGCTTAGCTCCAGACGGAGCAAAAGAGACCCAGTACTTC. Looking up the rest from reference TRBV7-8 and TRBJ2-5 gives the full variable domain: GAGVSQSPRYKVAKRGQDVALRCDPISGHVSLFWYQQALGQGPEFLTYFQNEAQLDKSGLPSDRFFAERPEGSVSTLKIQRTQQEDSAVYLCASSLAPDGAKETQYFGPGTRLLVL.

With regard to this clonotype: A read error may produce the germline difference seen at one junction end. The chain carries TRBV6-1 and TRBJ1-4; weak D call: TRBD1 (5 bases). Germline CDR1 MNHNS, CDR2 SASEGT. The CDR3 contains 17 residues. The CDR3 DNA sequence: TGTGCCAGCAGCGACGGGGAAGGGACCTCTCTTAATGAAAAACCGTTTTTT. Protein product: CASSDGEGTSLNEKPFF.

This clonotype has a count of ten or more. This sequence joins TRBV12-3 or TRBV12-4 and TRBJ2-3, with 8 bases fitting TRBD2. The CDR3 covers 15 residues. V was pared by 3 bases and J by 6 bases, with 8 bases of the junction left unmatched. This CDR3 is CASSFAGLVLDTQYF. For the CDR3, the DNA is TGTGCCAGCAGTTTCGCGGGACTAGTGTTGGATACGCAGTATTTT.

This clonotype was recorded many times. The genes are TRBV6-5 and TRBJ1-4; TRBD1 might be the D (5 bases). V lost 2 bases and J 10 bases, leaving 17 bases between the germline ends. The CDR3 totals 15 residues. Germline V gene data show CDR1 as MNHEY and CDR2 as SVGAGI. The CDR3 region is CASSYGWDAEGKLFF. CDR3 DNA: TGTGCCAGCAGTTACGGCTGGGACGCGGAGGGAAAACTGTTTTTT.

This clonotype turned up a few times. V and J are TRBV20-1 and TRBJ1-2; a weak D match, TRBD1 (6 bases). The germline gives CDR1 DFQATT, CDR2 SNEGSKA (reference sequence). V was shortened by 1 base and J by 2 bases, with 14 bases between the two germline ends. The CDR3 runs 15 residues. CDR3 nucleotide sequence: TGCAGTGCTAGAGTGACAGGAATCCACAACTATGGCTACACCTTC. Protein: CSARVTGIHNYGYTF.

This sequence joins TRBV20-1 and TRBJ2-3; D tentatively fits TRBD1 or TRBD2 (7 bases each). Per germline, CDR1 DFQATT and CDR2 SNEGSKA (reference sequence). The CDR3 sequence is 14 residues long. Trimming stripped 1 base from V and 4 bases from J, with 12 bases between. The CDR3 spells CSARGPGGADTQYF. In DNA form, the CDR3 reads TGCAGTGCTAGAGGTCCAGGGGGGGCAGATACGCAGTATTTT.

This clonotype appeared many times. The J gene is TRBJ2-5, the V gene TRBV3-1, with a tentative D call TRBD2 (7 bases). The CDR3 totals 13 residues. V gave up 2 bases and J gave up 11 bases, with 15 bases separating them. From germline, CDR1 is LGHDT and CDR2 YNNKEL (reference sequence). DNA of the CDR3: TGTGCCAGCAGCCAATCGTCGGCGGGGGCTCAGTACTTC. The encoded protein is CASSQSSAGAQYF.

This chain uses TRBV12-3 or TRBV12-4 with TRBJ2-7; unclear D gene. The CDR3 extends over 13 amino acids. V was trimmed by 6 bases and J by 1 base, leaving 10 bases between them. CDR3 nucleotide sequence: TGTGCCAGCAGCGACTCCAGGTCCTACGAGCAGTACTTC. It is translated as CASSDSRSYEQYF.

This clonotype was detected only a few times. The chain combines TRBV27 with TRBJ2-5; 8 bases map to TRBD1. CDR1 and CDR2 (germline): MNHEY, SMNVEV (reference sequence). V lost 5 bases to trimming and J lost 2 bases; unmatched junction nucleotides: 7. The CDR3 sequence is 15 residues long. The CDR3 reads CASSQDRAGQETQYF. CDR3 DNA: TGTGCCAGCAGTCAGGACAGGGCGGGTCAAGAGACCCAGTACTTC.

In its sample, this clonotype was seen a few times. The CDR3 region has the DNA TGTGCCACCAGTGATTCCGACAGGGGGCCGAACAATGAGCAGTTCTTC. Encoded protein: CATSDSDRGPNNEQFF. The chain recombines TRBV24-1 with TRBJ2-1; 10 bases line up with TRBD1. J was trimmed by 5 bases and V by 2 bases; bases with no gene match: 5. In germline, CDR1 is KGHDR, CDR2 SFDVKD. This CDR3 spans 16 amino acids.

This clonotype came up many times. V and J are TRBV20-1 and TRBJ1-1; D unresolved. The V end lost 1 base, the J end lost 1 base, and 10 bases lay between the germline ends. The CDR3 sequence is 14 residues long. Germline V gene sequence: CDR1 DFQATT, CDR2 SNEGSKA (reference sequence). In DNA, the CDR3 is TGCAGTGCTAGAGTGGGGAACTCGAACACTGAAGCTTTCTTT. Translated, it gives CSARVGNSNTEAFF.

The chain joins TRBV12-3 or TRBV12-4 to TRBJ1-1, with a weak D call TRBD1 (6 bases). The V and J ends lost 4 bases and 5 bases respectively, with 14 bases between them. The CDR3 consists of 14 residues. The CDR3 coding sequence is TGTGCCAGCAGTTCTCGAGGACAGTCAACTGAAGCTTTCTTT. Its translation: CASSSRGQSTEAFF.

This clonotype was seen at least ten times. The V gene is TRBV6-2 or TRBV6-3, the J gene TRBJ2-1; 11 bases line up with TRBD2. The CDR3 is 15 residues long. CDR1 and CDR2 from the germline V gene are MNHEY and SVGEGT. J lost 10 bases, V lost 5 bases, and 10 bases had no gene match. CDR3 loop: CASSQTSGARREQFF. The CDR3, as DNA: TGTGCCAGCAGTCAGACTAGCGGGGCCCGTAGGGAGCAGTTCTTC.

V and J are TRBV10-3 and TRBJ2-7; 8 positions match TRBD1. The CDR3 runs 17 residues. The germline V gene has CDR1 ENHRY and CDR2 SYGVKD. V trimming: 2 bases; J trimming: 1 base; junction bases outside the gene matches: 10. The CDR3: CAISEPGQGLTSYEQYF. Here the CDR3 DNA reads TGTGCCATCAGTGAGCCAGGACAGGGCTTAACATCCTACGAGCAGTACTTC.

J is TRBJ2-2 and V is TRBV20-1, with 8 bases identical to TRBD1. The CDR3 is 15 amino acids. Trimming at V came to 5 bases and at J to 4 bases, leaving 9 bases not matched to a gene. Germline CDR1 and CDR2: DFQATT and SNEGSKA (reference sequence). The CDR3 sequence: CSALTGASGTGELFF. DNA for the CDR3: TGCAGTGCTTTGACAGGGGCCTCAGGCACCGGGGAGCTGTTTTTT.